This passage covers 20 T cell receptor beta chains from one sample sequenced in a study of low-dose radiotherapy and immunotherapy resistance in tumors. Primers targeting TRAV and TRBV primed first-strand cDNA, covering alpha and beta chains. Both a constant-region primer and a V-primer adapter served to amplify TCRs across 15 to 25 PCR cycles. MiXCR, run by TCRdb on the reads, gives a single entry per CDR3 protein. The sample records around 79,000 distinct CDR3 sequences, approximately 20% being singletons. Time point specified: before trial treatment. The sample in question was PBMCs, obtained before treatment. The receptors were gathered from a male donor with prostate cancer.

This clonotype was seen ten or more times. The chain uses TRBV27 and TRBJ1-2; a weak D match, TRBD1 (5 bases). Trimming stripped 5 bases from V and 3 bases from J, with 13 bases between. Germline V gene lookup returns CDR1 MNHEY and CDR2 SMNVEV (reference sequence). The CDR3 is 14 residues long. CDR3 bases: TGTGCCAGCAGTCCCGGTGGGGGATACTATGGCTACACCTTC. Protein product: CASSPGGGYYGYTF.

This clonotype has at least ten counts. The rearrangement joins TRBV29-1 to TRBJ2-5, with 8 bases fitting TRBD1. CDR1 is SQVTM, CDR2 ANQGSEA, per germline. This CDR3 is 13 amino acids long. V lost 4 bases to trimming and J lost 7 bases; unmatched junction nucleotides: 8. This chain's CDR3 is CSVVAGGGWTQYF. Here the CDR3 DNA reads TGCAGCGTTGTGGCAGGGGGCGGGTGGACCCAGTACTTC.

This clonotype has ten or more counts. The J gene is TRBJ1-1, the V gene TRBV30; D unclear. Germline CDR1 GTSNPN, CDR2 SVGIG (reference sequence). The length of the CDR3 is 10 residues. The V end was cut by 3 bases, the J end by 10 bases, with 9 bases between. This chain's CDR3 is CAWRSPPAFF. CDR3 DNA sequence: TGTGCCTGGAGGTCCCCCCCAGCTTTCTTT.

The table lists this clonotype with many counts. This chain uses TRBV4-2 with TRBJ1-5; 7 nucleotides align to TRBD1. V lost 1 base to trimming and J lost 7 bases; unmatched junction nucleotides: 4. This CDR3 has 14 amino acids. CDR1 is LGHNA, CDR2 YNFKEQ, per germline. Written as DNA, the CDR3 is TGTGCCAGCAGCCAAGGAGGGGGCAGACAGCCCCAGCATTTT. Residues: CASSQGGGRQPQHF.

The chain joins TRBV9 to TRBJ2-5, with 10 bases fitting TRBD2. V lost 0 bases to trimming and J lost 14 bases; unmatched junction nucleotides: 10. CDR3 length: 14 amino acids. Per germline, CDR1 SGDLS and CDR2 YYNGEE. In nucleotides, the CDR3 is TGTGCCAGCAGCGTAGACCCGGATAGCGGGGGGAAATACTTC. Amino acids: CASSVDPDSGGKYF.

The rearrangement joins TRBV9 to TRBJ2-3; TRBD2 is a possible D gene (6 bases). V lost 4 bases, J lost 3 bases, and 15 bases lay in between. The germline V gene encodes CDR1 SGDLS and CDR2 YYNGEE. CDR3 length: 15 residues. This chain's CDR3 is CASSRTSSETDTQYF. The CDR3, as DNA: TGTGCCAGCAGCCGCACTAGCAGTGAGACAGATACGCAGTATTTT.

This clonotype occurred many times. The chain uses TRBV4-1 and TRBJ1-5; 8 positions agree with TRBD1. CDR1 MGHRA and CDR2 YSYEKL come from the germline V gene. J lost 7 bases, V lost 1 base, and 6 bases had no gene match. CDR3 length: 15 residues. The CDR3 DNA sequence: TGCGCCAGCAGCCAAGGTGGGGCAGGGGGCCAGCCCCAGCATTTT. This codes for CASSQGGAGGQPQHF.

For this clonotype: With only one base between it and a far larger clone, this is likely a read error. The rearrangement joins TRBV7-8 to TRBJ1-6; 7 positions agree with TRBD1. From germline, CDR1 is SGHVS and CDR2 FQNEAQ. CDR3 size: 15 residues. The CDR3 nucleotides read TGTGCCAGCAGCGTCAGGGACAGCCGAAATTCATCCCTCCACTTT. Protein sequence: CASSVRDSRNSSLHF.

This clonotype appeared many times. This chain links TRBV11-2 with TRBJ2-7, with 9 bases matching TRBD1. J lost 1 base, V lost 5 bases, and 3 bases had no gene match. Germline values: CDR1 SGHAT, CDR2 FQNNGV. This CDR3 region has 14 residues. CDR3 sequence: CASSRDRVSYEQYF. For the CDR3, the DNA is TGTGCCAGCAGCCGGGACAGGGTGTCCTACGAGCAGTACTTC.

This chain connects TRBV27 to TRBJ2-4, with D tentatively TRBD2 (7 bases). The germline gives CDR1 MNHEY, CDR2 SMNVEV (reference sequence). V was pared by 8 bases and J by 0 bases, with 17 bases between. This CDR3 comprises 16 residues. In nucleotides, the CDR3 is TGTGCCAGCTCCATTAGGGGGGGGCTAGCCAAAAACATTCAGTACTTC. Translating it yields CASSIRGGLAKNIQYF.

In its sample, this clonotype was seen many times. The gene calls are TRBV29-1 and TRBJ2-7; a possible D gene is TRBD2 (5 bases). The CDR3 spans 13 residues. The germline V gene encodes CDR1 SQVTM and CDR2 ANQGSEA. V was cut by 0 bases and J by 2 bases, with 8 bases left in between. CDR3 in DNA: TGCAGCGTTGAAGATCCGGGAACCTACGAGCAGTACTTC. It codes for CSVEDPGTYEQYF.

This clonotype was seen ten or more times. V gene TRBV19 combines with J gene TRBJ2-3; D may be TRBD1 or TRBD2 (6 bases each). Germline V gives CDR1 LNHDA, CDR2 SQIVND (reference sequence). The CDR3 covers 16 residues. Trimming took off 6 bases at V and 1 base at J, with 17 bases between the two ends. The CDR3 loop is CASSSRGGRGTDTQYF. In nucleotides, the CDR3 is TGTGCCAGTAGCAGTCGAGGGGGGCGGGGCACAGATACGCAGTATTTT.

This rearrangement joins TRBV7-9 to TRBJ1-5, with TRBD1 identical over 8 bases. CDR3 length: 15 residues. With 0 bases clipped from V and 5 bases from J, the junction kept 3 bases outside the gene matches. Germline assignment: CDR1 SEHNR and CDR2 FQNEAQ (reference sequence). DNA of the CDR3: TGTGCCAGCAGCTTAGCCGGACAGGGCGATCAGCCCCAGCATTTT. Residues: CASSLAGQGDQPQHF.

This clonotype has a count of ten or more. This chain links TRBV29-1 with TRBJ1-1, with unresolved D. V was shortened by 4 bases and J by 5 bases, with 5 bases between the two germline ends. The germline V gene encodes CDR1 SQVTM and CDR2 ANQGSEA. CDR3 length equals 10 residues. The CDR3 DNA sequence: TGCAGCGTTGTTTGGACTGAAGCTTTCTTT. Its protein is CSVVWTEAFF.

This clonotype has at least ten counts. The CDR3 is CASSPGSEQFF. DNA for the CDR3: TGTGCCAGCTCACCAGGGAGTGAGCAGTTCTTC. The chain is built from TRBV18 and TRBJ2-1, with D perhaps TRBD2 (5 bases). With 2 bases removed from V and 9 bases from J, the gap between germline ends came to 5 bases. This CDR3 has 11 residues. Germline CDR1 reads KGHSH; CDR2 reads LQKENI.

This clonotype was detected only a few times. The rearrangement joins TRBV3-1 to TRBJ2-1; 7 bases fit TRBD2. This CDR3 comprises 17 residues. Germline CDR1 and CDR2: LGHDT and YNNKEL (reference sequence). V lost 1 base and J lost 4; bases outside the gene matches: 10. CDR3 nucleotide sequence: TGTGCCAGCAGCCAAGTTCTTCTGCAGGGAGGGTACAATGAGCAGTTCTTC. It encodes CASSQVLLQGGYNEQFF.

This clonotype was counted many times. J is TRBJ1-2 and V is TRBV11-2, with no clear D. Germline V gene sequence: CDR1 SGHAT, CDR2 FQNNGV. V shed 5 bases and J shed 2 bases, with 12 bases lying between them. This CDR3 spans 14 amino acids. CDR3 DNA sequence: TGTGCCAGCAGCCTATGGCAGCCCAACTATGGCTACACCTTC. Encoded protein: CASSLWQPNYGYTF. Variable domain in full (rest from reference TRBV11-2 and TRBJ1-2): EAGVAQSPRYKIIEKRQSVAFWCNPISGHATLYWYQQILGQGPKLLIQFQNNGVVDDSQLPKDRFSAERLKGVDSTLKIQPAKLEDSAVYLCASSLWQPNYGYTFGSGTRLTVV.

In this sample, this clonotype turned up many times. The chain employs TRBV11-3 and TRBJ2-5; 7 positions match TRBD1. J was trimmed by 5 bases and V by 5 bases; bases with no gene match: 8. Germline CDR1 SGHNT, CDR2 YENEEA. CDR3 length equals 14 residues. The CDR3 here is CASSATGAGETQYF. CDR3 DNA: TGTGCCAGCAGCGCCACAGGGGCCGGCGAGACCCAGTACTTC.

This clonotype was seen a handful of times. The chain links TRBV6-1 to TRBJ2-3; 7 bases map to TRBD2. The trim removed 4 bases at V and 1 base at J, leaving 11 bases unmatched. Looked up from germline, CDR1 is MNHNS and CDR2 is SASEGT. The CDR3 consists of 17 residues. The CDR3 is CASSVSTGGRGTDTQYF. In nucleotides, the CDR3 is TGTGCCAGCAGTGTTTCGACCGGGGGGAGGGGCACAGATACGCAGTATTTT.

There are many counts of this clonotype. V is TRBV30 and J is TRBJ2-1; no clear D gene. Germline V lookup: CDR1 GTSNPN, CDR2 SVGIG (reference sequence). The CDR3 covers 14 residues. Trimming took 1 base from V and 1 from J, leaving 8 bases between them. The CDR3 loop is CAWSAGTSYNEQFF. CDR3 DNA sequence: TGTGCCTGGAGTGCTGGAACATCCTACAATGAGCAGTTCTTC.